The clone carrying this T cell receptor (beta chain) came up once. The germline gives CDR1 MNHEY, CDR2 SVGAGI. J lost 2 bases, V lost 6 bases, and 4 bases had no gene match. This CDR3 spans 13 amino acids. This sample is drawn from a study of blood T cell repertoires in COVID-19. Overall study: COVID-19 samples collected from the United States, Italy and Spain covered acute and convalescent phases. T cells, B-cell-depleted T cells, or PBMCs provided the cDNA or gDNA that served as material.

Original methodology: The authors estimated nucleated cell counts from reference gene primer amplification. Clones were read by immunoSEQ multiplex PCR, and TCRdb kept only the in-frame ones, dropping some. Clone size and the V and J calls come from that table; the DNA yielded D and trimming. The table lists 190,000 or so clones, approximately 90% of them singletons, with over 0.7% in the top ten. The TCR originated in a woman younger than 35 who had recovered from COVID-19. Material: peripheral blood. The V gene is TRBV6-5, the J gene TRBJ2-7, with 7 positions matching TRBD1. The CDR3 DNA reads TGTGCCAGCAGGAGGGACAGTCCCTACGAGCAGTACTTC. Its protein is CASRRDSPYEQYF.